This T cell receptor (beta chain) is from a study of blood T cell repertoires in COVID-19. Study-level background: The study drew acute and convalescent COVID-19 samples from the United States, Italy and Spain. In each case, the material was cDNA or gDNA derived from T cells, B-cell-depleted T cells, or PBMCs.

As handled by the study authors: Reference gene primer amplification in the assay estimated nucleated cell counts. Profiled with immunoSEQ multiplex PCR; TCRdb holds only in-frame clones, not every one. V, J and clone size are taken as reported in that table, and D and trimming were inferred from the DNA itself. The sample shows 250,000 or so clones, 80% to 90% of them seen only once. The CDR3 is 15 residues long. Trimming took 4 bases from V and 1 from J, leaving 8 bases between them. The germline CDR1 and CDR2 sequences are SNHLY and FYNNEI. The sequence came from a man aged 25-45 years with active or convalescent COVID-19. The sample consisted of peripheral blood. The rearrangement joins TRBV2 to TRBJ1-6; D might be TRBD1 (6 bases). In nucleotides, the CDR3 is TGTGCCAGCAGTGCCAGGGGATCCTATAATTCACCCCTCCACTTT. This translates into CASSARGSYNSPLHF.